Following are 24 T cell receptor beta chains from one sample sequenced in a study of blood T cell repertoires in COVID-19. Method: immunoSEQ multiplex PCR; TCRdb's copy keeps in-frame clones and lacks some. The sample lists about 140,000 clones; around 82% were seen once. The source material was peripheral blood. The receptors here all came from a woman aged 55-75 years with acute or convalescent COVID-19.

The chain couples TRBV6-1 to TRBJ2-1, with 9 positions matching TRBD2. CDR1 is MNHNS, CDR2 SASEGT, per germline. V lost 3 bases to trimming and J lost 3 bases; unmatched junction nucleotides: 3. The CDR3 contains 15 residues. The CDR3 nucleotides read TGTGCCAGCAGTGATCCACTAGCGGGCTACAATGAGCAGTTCTTC. It yields the protein CASSDPLAGYNEQFF.

The chain combines TRBV27 with TRBJ1-5, with D possibly matching TRBD1 (6 bases). This CDR3 is built from 14 residues. V was clipped by 4 bases and J by 7 bases, with 14 bases between them. Germline CDR1 MNHEY, CDR2 SMNVEV (reference sequence). The CDR3 DNA reads as TGTGCCAGCAGTTCACAGGGCCTTACGCAGCCCCAGCATTTT. Translated, it gives CASSSQGLTQPQHF.

The V gene is TRBV11-2, the J gene TRBJ1-4; D not certain. This CDR3 has 13 amino acids. Germline CDR1 and CDR2: SGHAT and FQNNGV. Trimming took off 4 bases at V and 11 bases at J, with 14 bases between the two ends. The CDR3 region has the DNA TGTGCCAGCAGCTCCTTATCCACTCGGAAACTGTTTTTT. Amino acids: CASSSLSTRKLFF.

This clone came up a few times. The CDR3 loop reads CASSEPLDREPSV. The CDR3 DNA reads as TGTGCCAGCAGTGAACCCTTGGACAGGGAGCCCTCAGTC. The chain combines TRBV2 with TRBJ2-7, with 8 bases aligning to TRBD1. Germline lookup yields CDR1 SNHLY and CDR2 FYNNEI. The CDR3 contains 13 residues.

This clone was counted a single time. This chain joins TRBV3-1 (or the pseudogene TRBV3-2) and TRBJ2-7; 10 bases map to TRBD2. The CDR3 has 16 residues. V gave up 4 bases and J gave up 3 bases; unmatched junction bases: 9. CDR1 and CDR2 (germline): LGHDT, YNNKEL (reference sequence). The CDR3 sequence: CASSLVLIAGGYEQYF. In DNA form, the CDR3 reads TGTGCCAGCAGCCTGGTATTAATAGCGGGAGGCTACGAGCAGTACTTC.

CDR3 in amino acids: CASSLDWGDEQYF. For the CDR3, the DNA is TGTGCCAGCAGCTTAGATTGGGGGGACGAGCAGTACTTC. This sequence joins TRBV11-2 and TRBJ2-7, with D possibly being TRBD2 (6 bases). With 0 bases removed from V and 5 bases from J, the gap between germline ends came to 8 bases. CDR3 length: 13 amino acids. Germline CDR1 reads SGHAT; CDR2 reads FQNNGV. The full variable domain, with the rest looked up from reference TRBV11-2 and TRBJ2-7, is EAGVAQSPRYKIIEKRQSVAFWCNPISGHATLYWYQQILGQGPKLLIQFQNNGVVDDSQLPKDRFSAERLKGVDSTLKIQPAKLEDSAVYLCASSLDWGDEQYFGPGTRLTVT.

V and J are TRBV18 and TRBJ1-5, with a weak D call TRBD1 (6 bases). V lost 4 bases to trimming and J lost 0 bases, with 10 bases between them. The CDR3 is 15 residues long. Germline V gene sequence: CDR1 KGHSH, CDR2 LQKENI. The CDR3 is CASSQGQNSNQPQHF. CDR3 nucleotides: TGTGCCAGCTCACAAGGACAGAATAGCAATCAGCCCCAGCATTTT.

Here the CDR3 DNA reads TGTGCCTGGAGGGGGTCGGGAGGGAATCAGCCCCAGCATTTT. Its protein product is CAWRGSGGNQPQHF. This chain uses TRBV30 with TRBJ1-5; D not resolved. Per germline, CDR1 GTSNPN and CDR2 SVGIG (reference sequence). V was cut by 3 bases and J by 4 bases, with 13 bases left in between. The CDR3 totals 14 residues. The whole variable domain, remainder taken from reference TRBV30 and TRBJ1-5, is SQTIHQWPATLVQPVGSPLSLECTVEGTSNPNLYWYRQAAGRGLQLLFYSVGIGQISSEVPQNLSASRPQDRQFILSSKKLLLSDSGFYLCAWRGSGGNQPQHFGDGTRLSIL.

J is TRBJ2-5 and V is TRBV7-3, with a tentative D call TRBD1 (7 bases). CDR3 length: 13 residues. With 5 bases removed from V and 5 bases from J, the gap between germline ends came to 12 bases. Germline CDR1 is SGHTA and CDR2 is FQGTGA. CDR3 in DNA: TGTGCCAGCAGCCCAGGGGGGTTGGAGACCCAGTACTTC. Translating gives CASSPGGLETQYF.

This clone has more than one count but fewer than ten. The V call is TRBV3-1 (or the pseudogene TRBV3-2), the J call TRBJ2-7, with 7 bases identical to TRBD1. Germline V CDR1 and CDR2: LGHDT, YNNKEL (reference sequence). V was clipped by 0 bases and J by 2 bases; unmatched bases: 4. The CDR3 loop spans 15 amino acids. The CDR3: CASSQDSQGAYEQYF. Written as DNA, the CDR3 is TGTGCCAGCAGCCAAGATAGTCAGGGGGCCTACGAGCAGTACTTC.

V is TRBV28 and J is TRBJ1-2; D not certain. The CDR3 sequence is 12 residues long. CDR1 is MDHEN, CDR2 SYDVKM, per germline. Trimming stripped 4 bases from V and 11 bases from J, with 14 bases between. In DNA form, the CDR3 reads TGTGCCAGCAGTTCCCCGGGAGGTCGGTACACCTTC. As protein: CASSSPGGRYTF.

This chain joins TRBV5-4 and TRBJ2-1; 8 nucleotides align to TRBD2. The ends lost 0 bases at V and 14 bases at J; junction bases unmatched: 1. Germline CDR1 and CDR2: SGHNT and YYREEE (reference sequence). The length of the CDR3 is 11 residues. The CDR3 sequence: CASSLVGLEFF. The CDR3 region has the DNA TGTGCCAGCAGCTTGGTGGGACTAGAGTTCTTC.

A note on this clone: This is likely a read error, given that the CDR3 carries no conserved phenylalanine or tryptophan at its end. The limits of the CDR3 on the DNA are not certain, so only TCRdb's listed CDR3 is given. V is TRBV5-6 and J is TRBJ1-1. Germline-derived CDR1 and CDR2 are SGHDT and YYEEEE. A total of 10 residues make up the CDR3, ends included. The CDR3 loop reads CASSLEAWVL.

The rearrangement links TRBV7-3 to TRBJ2-2; TRBD2 aligns across 9 bases. Germline CDR1 is SGHTA and CDR2 is FQGTGA. Trimming cost V 6 bases and J 6 bases; bases outside gene matches: 14. CDR3 length equals 17 residues. CDR3 region: CASSPIGTSRGAGELFF. Here the CDR3 DNA reads TGTGCCAGCAGTCCCATAGGGACTAGCCGGGGGGCCGGGGAGCTGTTTTTT.

This chain connects TRBV27 to TRBJ2-4; 7 nucleotides align to TRBD2. After removal of 4 bases from V and 4 bases from J, the junction contained 10 bases not matched to a gene. Germline V gives CDR1 MNHEY, CDR2 SMNVEV (reference sequence). CDR3 size: 16 residues. This CDR3 reads CASSSSREAGKNIQYF. The CDR3 DNA reads as TGTGCCAGCAGTTCCTCCCGAGAAGCGGGGAAAAACATTCAGTACTTC.

V and J are TRBV27 and TRBJ1-1; no definite D call. Germline loops: CDR1 MNHEY, CDR2 SMNVEV (reference sequence). The CDR3 consists of 14 residues. Trimming stripped 4 bases from V and 3 bases from J, with 12 bases between. The CDR3 is CASSWASMHTEAFF. For the CDR3, the DNA is TGTGCCAGCAGTTGGGCATCTATGCACACTGAAGCTTTCTTT.

The rearrangement uses TRBV6-2 or TRBV6-3 and TRBJ1-6; tentative D call: TRBD1 (5 bases). Trimming removed 5 bases at V and 13 bases at J, with 12 bases between. This CDR3 has 12 amino acids. The germline V gene has CDR1 MNHEY and CDR2 SVGEGT. The CDR3 region is CASSIVTGPLHF. DNA of the CDR3: TGTGCCAGCAGTATCGTTACAGGTCCCCTCCACTTT.

This sequence joins TRBV14 and TRBJ1-2, with TRBD1 matching over 9 bases. This CDR3 comprises 15 residues. Germline V CDR1 and CDR2: SGHDN, FVKESK. V was pared by 9 bases and J by 4 bases, with 12 bases of the junction left unmatched. In DNA, the CDR3 is TGTGCCAGACTCTCACAGGGGGCGTGGGGCTATGGCTACACCTTC. Protein sequence: CARLSQGAWGYGYTF.

This clone was seen once. V usage is TRBV28 and J usage is TRBJ1-3; D is unclear. The ends were cut back, 6 bases at V and 4 bases at J, with 19 bases in the middle. Germline lookup yields CDR1 MDHEN and CDR2 SYDVKM. The CDR3 loop spans 16 amino acids. CDR3 DNA: TGTGCCAGCAGCCCAAAAACTTACGACAAGGGAAACACCATATATTTT. This gives the protein CASSPKTYDKGNTIYF.

The rearrangement uses TRBV30 and TRBJ2-5, with TRBD1 matching 8 bases. The V gene end was trimmed by 2 bases and the J gene end by 2 bases; junction bases not matched to a gene: 4. Germline assignment: CDR1 GTSNPN and CDR2 SVGIG (reference sequence). This CDR3 has 14 amino acids. The DNA of the CDR3 is TGTGCCTGGAGTACTCGGACAGGGCAAGAGACCCAGTACTTC. It yields the protein CAWSTRTGQETQYF.

The chain has TRBV10-3 and TRBJ2-7, with TRBD2 as a possible D gene (5 bases). Germline CDR1 is ENHRY and CDR2 is SYGVKD. CDR3 length: 11 residues. V was pared by 10 bases and J by 6 bases, with 13 bases between. The CDR3 sequence: CATNLGGEQYF. The CDR3 nucleotides are TGTGCCACTAACCTAGGAGGCGAGCAGTACTTC.

The chain carries TRBV19 and TRBJ1-5; TRBD1 aligns across 7 bases. This CDR3 contains 15 residues. V trimming: 7 bases; J trimming: 0 bases; junction bases outside the gene matches: 6. Germline CDR1 is LNHDA and CDR2 is SQIVND (reference sequence). The CDR3 DNA reads TGTGCCAGTATAAGGGACAGCAATAGCAATCAGCCCCAGCATTTT. It codes for CASIRDSNSNQPQHF.

V usage is TRBV9 and J usage is TRBJ2-2; TRBD1 aligns across 7 bases. There are 14 residues in the CDR3. Germline V gives CDR1 SGDLS, CDR2 YYNGEE. J gave up 3 bases and V 10 bases, and 9 bases lay outside the gene matches. This CDR3 reads CACRQGGDTGELFF. In DNA form, the CDR3 reads TGTGCCTGTAGACAGGGCGGTGACACCGGGGAGCTGTTTTTT.

The chain employs TRBV19 and TRBJ1-2; perhaps TRBD1 as D (5 bases). Germline V gene sequence: CDR1 LNHDA, CDR2 SQIVND (reference sequence). This CDR3 spans 14 amino acids. Trimming pared 6 bases from V and 1 base from J, leaving 12 bases between. CDR3 DNA: TGTGCCAGTAGGAACGGCGGGGGTAACTATGGCTACACCTTC. Its protein product is CASRNGGGNYGYTF.